Listed here is a single T cell receptor beta chain. Its antigen is still unknown. The PCR had 60 Vbeta and 13 Jbeta primers. Using immunoSEQ multiplex PCR, the repertoire was profiled, and TCRdb retains in-frame clones only, with some absent. The table lists roughly 67,000 clones, over 75% of them singletons. This specimen belongs to a study of cytomegalovirus exposure and HLA in healthy donors. General study findings and limits: An analysis was carried out at a later point. It showed that HLA-associated TCR beta chains were more clonally expanded than equally common non-associated chains.

The CDR3 runs to 15 residues. Losses at the gene ends were 7 bases for V and 11 bases for J; bases not matched to a gene: 10. Germline CDR1 reads MNHEY; CDR2 reads SMNVEV (reference sequence). This receptor was obtained from a middle-aged man in good health and CMV-seronegative. V usage is TRBV27 and J usage is TRBJ2-5; 16 bases align to TRBD2. The sequenced material came from PBMCs. The CDR3 here is CASTRGTSGRGEQYF. CDR3 bases: TGTGCCAGCACCAGGGGGACTAGCGGGAGGGGTGAGCAGTACTTC.